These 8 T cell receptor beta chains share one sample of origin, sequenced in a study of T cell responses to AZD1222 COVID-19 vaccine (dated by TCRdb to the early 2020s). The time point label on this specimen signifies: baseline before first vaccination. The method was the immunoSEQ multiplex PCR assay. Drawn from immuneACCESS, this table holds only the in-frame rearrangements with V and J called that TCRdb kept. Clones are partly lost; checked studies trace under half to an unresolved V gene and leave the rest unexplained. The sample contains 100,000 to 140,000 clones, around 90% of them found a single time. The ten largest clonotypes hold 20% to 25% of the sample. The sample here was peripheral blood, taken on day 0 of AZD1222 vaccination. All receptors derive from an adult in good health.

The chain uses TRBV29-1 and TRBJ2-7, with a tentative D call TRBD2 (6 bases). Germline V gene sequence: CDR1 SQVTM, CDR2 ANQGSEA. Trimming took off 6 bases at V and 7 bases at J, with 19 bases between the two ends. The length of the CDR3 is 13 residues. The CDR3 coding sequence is TGCAGCGTGCGTCCGAGCCTGGGGGGTGAGCAGTACTTC. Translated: CSVRPSLGGEQYF.

CDR3 in amino acids: CASSQTASYNEQFF. The CDR3 DNA reads as TGTGCCAGCAGCCAAACAGCGTCCTACAATGAGCAGTTCTTC. The J gene is TRBJ2-1, the V gene TRBV6-5, with D unclear. The CDR3 runs 14 residues. Germline CDR1 is MNHEY and CDR2 is SVGAGI. V was cut by 6 bases and J by 1 base, with 10 bases left in between.

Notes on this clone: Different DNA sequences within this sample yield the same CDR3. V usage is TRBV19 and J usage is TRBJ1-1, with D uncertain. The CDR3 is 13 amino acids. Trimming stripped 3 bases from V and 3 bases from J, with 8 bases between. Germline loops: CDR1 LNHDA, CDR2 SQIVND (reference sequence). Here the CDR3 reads CASSIGRDTEAFF. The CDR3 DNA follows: TGTGCCAGTAGTATCGGCCGGGACACTGAAGCTTTCTTT.

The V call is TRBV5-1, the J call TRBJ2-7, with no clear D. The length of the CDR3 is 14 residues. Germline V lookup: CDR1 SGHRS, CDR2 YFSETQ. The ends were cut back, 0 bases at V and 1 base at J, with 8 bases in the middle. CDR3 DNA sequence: TGCGCCAGCAGCTTGGTGGGTAGTTCCTACGAGCAGTACTTC. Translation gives CASSLVGSSYEQYF. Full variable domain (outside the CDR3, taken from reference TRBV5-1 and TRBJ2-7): KAGVTQTPRYLIKTRGQQVTLSCSPISGHRSVSWYQQTPGQGLQFLFEYFSETQRNKGNFPGRFSGRQFSNSRSEMNVSTLELGDSALYLCASSLVGSSYEQYFGPGTRLTVT.

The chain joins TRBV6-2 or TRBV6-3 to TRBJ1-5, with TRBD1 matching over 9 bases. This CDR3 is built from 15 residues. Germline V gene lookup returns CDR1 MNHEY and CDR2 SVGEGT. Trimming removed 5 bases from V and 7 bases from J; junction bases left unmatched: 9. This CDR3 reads CASSDPGQGNQPQHF. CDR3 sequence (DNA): TGTGCCAGCAGTGACCCGGGACAGGGTAACCAGCCCCAGCATTTT.

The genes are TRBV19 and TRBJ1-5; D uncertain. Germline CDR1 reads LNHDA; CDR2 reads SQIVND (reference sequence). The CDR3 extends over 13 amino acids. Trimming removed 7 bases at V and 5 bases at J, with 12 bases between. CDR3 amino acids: CASNFGSDQPQHF. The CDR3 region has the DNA TGTGCCAGTAACTTCGGCAGTGATCAGCCCCAGCATTTT.

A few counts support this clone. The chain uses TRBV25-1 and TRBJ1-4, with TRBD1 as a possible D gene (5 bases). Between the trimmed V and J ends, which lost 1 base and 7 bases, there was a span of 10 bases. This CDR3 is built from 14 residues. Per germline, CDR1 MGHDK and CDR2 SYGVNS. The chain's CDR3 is CASSEFQGVEKLFF. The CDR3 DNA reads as TGTGCCAGCAGTGAATTTCAAGGGGTTGAAAAACTGTTTTTT.

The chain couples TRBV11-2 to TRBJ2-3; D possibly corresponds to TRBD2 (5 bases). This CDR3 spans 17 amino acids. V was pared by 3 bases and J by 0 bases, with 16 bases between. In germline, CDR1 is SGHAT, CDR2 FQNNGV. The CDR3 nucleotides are TGTGCCAGCAGCTTCCCCCGGGGTAGTACTAGCACAGATACGCAGTATTTT. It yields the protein CASSFPRGSTSTDTQYF.